One and the same sample provided the 26 T cell receptor beta chains below, sequenced in a study of blood T cell repertoires in COVID-19. The method was immunoSEQ multiplex PCR; TCRdb's version includes in-frame clones alone and lacks a portion of them. The data contain approximately 280,000 clones, 89% of them seen just once; the ten biggest clones take up roughly an eighth. The sample was peripheral blood. These receptors came from a woman in her sixties with acute or convalescent COVID-19.

The CDR3 DNA reads as TGTGCCAGCGGGGGAGGGAACTCCTACGAGCAGTACTTC. Its protein is CASGGGNSYEQYF. This chain connects TRBV6-6 to TRBJ2-7, with 7 bases identical to TRBD2. The J segment lost 0 bases and the V segment lost 8 bases, leaving 4 bases of the junction unmatched. The CDR3 is 13 amino acids. The germline V gene encodes CDR1 MNHNY and CDR2 SVGAGI (reference sequence).

The V gene is TRBV9, the J gene TRBJ1-1; D possibly corresponds to TRBD1 (5 bases). The CDR3 runs to 15 residues. Germline V gene sequence: CDR1 SGDLS, CDR2 YYNGEE. The ends were cut back, 4 bases at V and 1 base at J, with 14 bases in the middle. CDR3 residues: CASSSGGGTNTEAFF. The CDR3 bases are TGTGCCAGCAGCTCAGGCGGGGGGACGAACACTGAAGCTTTCTTT.

This chain connects TRBV9 to TRBJ2-7; 13 nucleotides line up with TRBD2. The ends lost 2 bases at V and 5 bases at J; junction bases unmatched: 4. Looked up from germline, CDR1 is SGDLS and CDR2 is YYNGEE. The length of the CDR3 is 15 residues. Written as DNA, the CDR3 is TGTGCCAGCAGCGTCTCCGGGACTAGCGGGAACGAGCAGTACTTC. This sequence encodes CASSVSGTSGNEQYF.

This chain uses TRBV9 with TRBJ2-2, with a possible D match to TRBD1 (6 bases). Germline V lookup: CDR1 SGDLS, CDR2 YYNGEE. This CDR3 region has 15 residues. The V end lost 4 bases, the J end lost 1 base, and 11 bases lay between the germline ends. DNA of the CDR3: TGTGCCAGCAGCTCTTTGACAGGGAACACCGGGGAGCTGTTTTTT. Protein: CASSSLTGNTGELFF.

This clone was detected only once. Other DNA sequences in the same sample also yield this CDR3. The chain has TRBV28 and TRBJ1-2, with TRBD1 identical over 9 bases. The germline gives CDR1 MDHEN, CDR2 SYDVKM. The CDR3 sequence is 13 residues long. J was trimmed by 5 bases and V by 5 bases; bases with no gene match: 3. The CDR3 reads CASSLGTGYGYTF. CDR3 coding DNA: TGTGCCAGCAGTCTTGGGACAGGGTATGGCTACACCTTC.

The chain uses TRBV5-1 and TRBJ1-3, with 8 bases matching TRBD1. This CDR3 comprises 15 residues. CDR1 SGHRS and CDR2 YFSETQ come from the germline V gene. Unmatched junction bases numbered 5, after V lost 3 bases and J lost 3 bases. The CDR3 here is CASSSDRGGGNTIYF. The CDR3 DNA reads TGCGCCAGCAGCTCAGACAGGGGTGGTGGAAACACCATATATTTT.

This clone was seen just once. V gene TRBV28 combines with J gene TRBJ2-7; 8 nucleotides align to TRBD2. The CDR3 is 13 amino acids. J was trimmed by 6 bases and V by 7 bases; bases with no gene match: 8. Germline lookup yields CDR1 MDHEN and CDR2 SYDVKM. The chain's CDR3 is CASTGTGGREQYF. CDR3 DNA sequence: TGTGCCAGCACAGGAACGGGAGGGCGCGAGCAGTACTTC.

The chain recombines TRBV6-2 or TRBV6-3 with TRBJ1-6; tentative D call: TRBD1 (5 bases). Germline V lookup: CDR1 MNHEY, CDR2 SVGEGT. V was cut by 6 bases and J by 9 bases, with 18 bases left in between. This CDR3 spans 15 amino acids. CDR3 region: CASSPALGASSPLHF. The CDR3 DNA sequence: TGTGCCAGCAGCCCCGCCCTAGGGGCCAGTTCACCCCTCCACTTT.

This chain links TRBV4-3 with TRBJ1-4, with D possibly being TRBD1 (5 bases). Germline lookup yields CDR1 LGHNA and CDR2 YSLEER. The CDR3 is 16 amino acids. Trimming left V 1 base short and J 8 bases short, with 17 bases between. The CDR3, as DNA: TGCGCCAGCAGCCAAGCGGCAAACGACTGGGGCGAAAAACTGTTTTTT. Its protein is CASSQAANDWGEKLFF.

The V call is TRBV2, the J call TRBJ2-3; tentative D call: TRBD2 (5 bases). Germline lookup yields CDR1 SNHLY and CDR2 FYNNEI. The V and J ends lost 7 bases and 2 bases respectively, with 13 bases between them. The CDR3 has 14 residues. This chain's CDR3 is CASIKEASTDTQYF. The CDR3 region has the DNA TGTGCCAGCATTAAGGAGGCTTCCACAGATACGCAGTATTTT.

The rearrangement joins TRBV28 to TRBJ2-7; perhaps TRBD2 as D (6 bases). Germline CDR1 and CDR2: MDHEN and SYDVKM. The CDR3 has 14 amino acids. V lost 6 bases and J 7 bases, leaving 19 bases between the germline ends. The CDR3: CASRSGTGDMEQYF. The CDR3 nucleotides are TGTGCCAGCAGGTCCGGGACTGGTGACATGGAGCAGTACTTC.

V usage is TRBV7-9 and J usage is TRBJ2-2; weak D call: TRBD1 (5 bases). Germline CDR1 reads SEHNR; CDR2 reads FQNEAQ (reference sequence). Trimming removed 11 bases at V and 5 bases at J, with 15 bases between. There are 13 residues in the CDR3. CDR3 region: CAGSPQGTGELFF. In nucleotides, the CDR3 is TGTGCCGGGTCACCTCAGGGAACCGGGGAGCTGTTTTTT. The variable domain in full, with the rest retrieved from reference TRBV7-9 and TRBJ2-2, is DTGVSQNPRHKITKRGQNVTFRCDPISEHNRLYWYRQTLGQGPEFLTYFQNEAQLEKSRLLSDRFSAERPKGSFSTLEIQRTEQGDSAMYLCAGSPQGTGELFFGEGSRLTVL.

This clone was found once. This specimen includes other DNA sequences encoding the same CDR3. The V gene is TRBV11-2, the J gene TRBJ2-3, with D perhaps TRBD2 (6 bases). CDR3 length equals 12 residues. The germline V and J ends were trimmed by 0 bases and 8 bases, with 6 bases remaining between them. In germline, CDR1 is SGHAT, CDR2 FQNNGV. The DNA for the CDR3 is TGTGCCAGCAGCTTAGAGGGGGGTACGCAGTATTTT. Amino acid sequence: CASSLEGGTQYF. Complete variable domain (other parts from reference TRBV11-2 and TRBJ2-3): EAGVAQSPRYKIIEKRQSVAFWCNPISGHATLYWYQQILGQGPKLLIQFQNNGVVDDSQLPKDRFSAERLKGVDSTLKIQPAKLEDSAVYLCASSLEGGTQYFGPGTRLTVL.

The chain links TRBV4-2 to TRBJ1-2, with 7 positions matching TRBD1. CDR3 length equals 15 residues. The V segment lost 5 bases and the J segment 3 bases; nucleotides outside the gene matches: 9. Germline CDR1 and CDR2: LGHNA and YNFKEQ. CDR3 loop: CASSYTDRVDYGYTF. CDR3 nucleotide sequence: TGTGCCAGCAGCTATACTGACAGGGTTGACTATGGCTACACCTTC.

The J gene is TRBJ2-1, the V gene TRBV27; 14 bases map to TRBD2. This CDR3 spans 15 amino acids. Germline V gives CDR1 MNHEY, CDR2 SMNVEV (reference sequence). The V gene end was trimmed by 2 bases and the J gene end by 9 bases; junction bases not matched to a gene: 3. The CDR3 bases are TGTGCCAGCAGTTTAAGGGGACTAGCGGGAGTTGAGCAGTTCTTC. This gives the protein CASSLRGLAGVEQFF.

The V call is TRBV4-3, the J call TRBJ2-7; 7 bases match TRBD1. The CDR3 consists of 14 residues. From germline, CDR1 is LGHNA and CDR2 YSLEER. J lost 4 bases, V lost 4 bases, and 7 bases had no gene match. The CDR3 coding sequence is TGCGCCAGCAGCCGGACAGGCGCCCTTTACGAGCAGTACTTC. Amino acid sequence: CASSRTGALYEQYF.

The chain links TRBV7-9 to TRBJ1-1, with 8 bases that match TRBD1. The V and J ends lost 5 bases and 7 bases, in that order; junction bases with no gene match: 9. Germline CDR1 reads SEHNR; CDR2 reads FQNEAQ (reference sequence). This CDR3 has 14 residues. The CDR3 region is CASSPDRALGEAFF. CDR3 coding DNA: TGTGCCAGCAGCCCGGACAGGGCTTTAGGTGAAGCTTTCTTT.

This clone was detected only once. The chain uses TRBV12-3 or TRBV12-4 and TRBJ1-5, with D maybe TRBD1 (6 bases). The CDR3 spans 13 residues. V shed 2 bases and J shed 11 bases, with 13 bases lying between them. CDR3 in amino acids: CASSLLGAQTQHF. The CDR3 nucleotides read TGTGCCAGCAGTTTATTGGGGGCACAAACCCAGCATTTT.

The rearrangement joins TRBV4-1 to TRBJ2-7; D is perhaps TRBD2 (6 bases). V was shortened by 0 bases and J by 1 base, with 19 bases between the two germline ends. CDR1 MGHRA and CDR2 YSYEKL come from the germline V gene. The CDR3 is 18 amino acids. CDR3 loop: CASSQDGLGGRRSYEQYF. The DNA for the CDR3 is TGCGCCAGCAGCCAAGATGGGCTGGGGGGTCGTAGATCCTACGAGCAGTACTTC.

This clone appeared a single time. The chain carries TRBV9 and TRBJ2-2, with D possibly TRBD2 on 5 matching bases. This CDR3 region has 14 residues. The germline V and J ends were trimmed by 0 bases and 7 bases, with 10 bases remaining between them. CDR1 and CDR2 from the germline V gene are SGDLS and YYNGEE. The CDR3 sequence is CASSVATRGGELFF. CDR3 DNA sequence: TGTGCCAGCAGCGTAGCTACCCGGGGCGGGGAGCTGTTTTTT.

This clone was seen once. The CDR3 bases are TGTGCCAGCAGCTTTCGGGACAGGGGGACCACTGAAGCTTTCTTT. Protein product: CASSFRDRGTTEAFF. The chain couples TRBV7-8 to TRBJ1-1, with 11 positions matching TRBD1. CDR3 length: 15 amino acids. Germline CDR1 reads SGHVS; CDR2 reads FQNEAQ. The V segment lost 3 bases and the J segment 4 bases; nucleotides outside the gene matches: 4. The whole variable domain, remainder taken from reference TRBV7-8 and TRBJ1-1, is GAGVSQSPRYKVAKRGQDVALRCDPISGHVSLFWYQQALGQGPEFLTYFQNEAQLDKSGLPSDRFFAERPEGSVSTLKIQRTQQEDSAVYLCASSFRDRGTTEAFFGQGTRLTVV.

The rearrangement uses TRBV28 and TRBJ1-6, with a tentative D call TRBD1 (5 bases). The V and J ends lost 3 bases and 7 bases respectively, with 10 bases between them. CDR3 length: 14 residues. Germline V gene lookup returns CDR1 MDHEN and CDR2 SYDVKM. CDR3 DNA: TGTGCCAGCAGTTTGACAGTTAAGAATTCACCCCTCCACTTT. Protein sequence: CASSLTVKNSPLHF.

The chain has TRBV18 and TRBJ1-2; 10 positions agree with TRBD1. Germline V gene sequence: CDR1 KGHSH, CDR2 LQKENI. The CDR3 is 15 residues long. J gave up 5 bases and V 5 bases, and 8 bases lay outside the gene matches. The CDR3 nucleotides read TGTGCCAGCTCATCAGGGACAGGGGTGCGGTATGGCTACACCTTC. It specifies CASSSGTGVRYGYTF.

A single count supports this clone. The rearrangement joins TRBV28 to TRBJ2-7; possibly TRBD1 for D (5 bases). Trimming removed 5 bases from V and 2 bases from J, with 16 bases in between. There are 15 residues in the CDR3. CDR1 is MDHEN and CDR2 is SYDVKM in the germline V gene. The CDR3 DNA sequence: TGTGCCAGCAGTGACACCAGGGTAAAGCCCTACGAGCAGTACTTC. It codes for CASSDTRVKPYEQYF.

The V and J genes are TRBV4-1 and TRBJ1-1; tentatively, D is TRBD1 (5 bases). Trimming removed 3 bases at V and 1 base at J, with 9 bases between. This CDR3 has 14 amino acids. Germline values: CDR1 MGHRA, CDR2 YSYEKL. CDR3 protein: CASSHGGGNTEAFF. The CDR3 DNA reads TGCGCCAGCAGCCACGGGGGGGGGAACACTGAAGCTTTCTTT.

The chain combines TRBV5-1 with TRBJ1-5, with 7 bases fitting TRBD1. V lost 4 bases and J lost 4; bases outside the gene matches: 5. In germline, CDR1 is SGHRS, CDR2 YFSETQ. The CDR3 runs 14 residues. The DNA of the CDR3 is TGCGCCAGCAGCGAGGGACAGAGGAATCAGCCCCAGCATTTT. This sequence encodes CASSEGQRNQPQHF.